This T cell receptor (beta chain) stems from a study of shared clonotypes between healthy human individuals. Study context: The donors, a couple of women and a few men, were aged 18 to 49.

Deletions cut 3 bases from V and 8 bases from J, with 4 bases between. The CDR3 length is 11 residues. Germline V lookup: CDR1 SGHVS, CDR2 FQNEAQ. About this clone: Its cognate antigen is unknown.

It was CD45RO-negative cells, positively selected for CCR7, that made up naive CD8 cells, with terminally differentiated effector memory CD45RA+ cells excluded. It was 150 to 200 ng DNA, about 30,000 T cell genomes, that sorted-subset replicate PCRs used. Some clones are missing from TCRdb's copy, which holds only in-frame ones; the method was immunoSEQ multiplex PCR. Counted here are 1.5 million to 2.5 million clones, approximately 94% occurring once; the ten biggest clones make up under 1.5%. The study, taken as a whole, reports: What limited the represented genetic and exposure-history diversity was the small number of donors. Larger estimated richness was generally seen in naive subsets than in memory subsets.

Source material: naive CD8+ T cells sorted from blood. This TCR was recovered from a man younger than 30 in good health. The chain has TRBV7-8 and TRBJ2-2, with unresolved D. CDR3 bases: TGTGCCAGCAGCTTGAGAGGGGAGCTGTTTTTT. The encoded protein is CASSLRGELFF.